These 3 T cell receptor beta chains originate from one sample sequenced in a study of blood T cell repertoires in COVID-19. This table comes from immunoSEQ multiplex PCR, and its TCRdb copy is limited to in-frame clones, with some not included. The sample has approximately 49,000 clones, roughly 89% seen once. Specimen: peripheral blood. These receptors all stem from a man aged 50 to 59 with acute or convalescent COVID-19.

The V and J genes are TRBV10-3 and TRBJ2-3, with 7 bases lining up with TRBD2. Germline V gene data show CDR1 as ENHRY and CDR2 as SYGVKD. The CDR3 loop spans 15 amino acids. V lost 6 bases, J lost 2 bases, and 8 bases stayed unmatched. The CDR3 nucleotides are TGTGCCATCAGGAGCTCGGCGGGAGCCACAGATACGCAGTATTTT. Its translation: CAIRSSAGATDTQYF.

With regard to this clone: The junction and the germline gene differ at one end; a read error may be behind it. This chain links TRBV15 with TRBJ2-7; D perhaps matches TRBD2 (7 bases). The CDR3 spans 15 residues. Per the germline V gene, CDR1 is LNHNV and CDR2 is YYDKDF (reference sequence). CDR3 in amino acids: CATSRVGGGLHEQYF. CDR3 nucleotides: TGCGCCACCAGCAGAGTAGGGGGGGGGCTCCACGAGCAGTACTTC.

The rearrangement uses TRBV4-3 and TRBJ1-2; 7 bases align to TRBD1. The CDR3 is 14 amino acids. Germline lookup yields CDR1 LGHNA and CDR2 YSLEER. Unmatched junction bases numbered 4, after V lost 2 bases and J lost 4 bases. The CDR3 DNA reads TGCGCCAGCAGCCAAACACAGGGGCCCTATGGCTACACCTTC. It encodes CASSQTQGPYGYTF.